The 22 T cell receptor beta chains below all came from one sample that was sequenced in a study of OX40 agonist ivuxolimab in advanced cancers. Sequenced by immunoSEQ multiplex PCR; TCRdb stores in-frame clones only, minus some. Of about 53,000 clones detected, approximately 88% appear once; the ten largest clones hold approximately 4.6%. Here the sequenced sample was CD4+ or CD8+ T cells sorted from blood, taken in a trial of the OX40 agonist ivuxolimab. These TCRs come from an adult with an advanced solid tumor such as melanoma, head and neck, liver or kidney cancer.

The chain is built from TRBV11-2 and TRBJ2-7; weak D call: TRBD2 (5 bases). Trimming took off 3 bases at V and 2 bases at J, with 11 bases between the two ends. The V gene's germline CDR1 is SGHAT and CDR2 FQNNGV. The CDR3 totals 14 residues. The CDR3 DNA reads TGTGCCAGCAGCTTGCAGGCGGGTCCCTACGAGCAGTACTTC. It is translated as CASSLQAGPYEQYF.

V is TRBV6-6 and J is TRBJ2-2; D perhaps matches TRBD1 (5 bases). The CDR3 is 16 residues long. V was cut by 3 bases and J by 1 base, with 12 bases left in between. Germline V gene sequence: CDR1 MNHNY, CDR2 SVGAGI (reference sequence). The CDR3 loop reads CASSYWAGQNTGELFF. The CDR3 bases are TGTGCCAGCAGTTATTGGGCCGGACAGAACACCGGGGAGCTGTTTTTT.

J is TRBJ2-1 and V is TRBV7-2; D is uncertain. The germline CDR1 and CDR2 sequences are SGHTA and FQGNSA. V was clipped by 0 bases and J by 6 bases, with 12 bases between them. The CDR3 runs to 15 residues. The CDR3: CASSLASLGRNEQFF. The CDR3 DNA reads as TGTGCCAGCAGCTTAGCTAGCCTCGGGCGCAATGAGCAGTTCTTC.

This rearrangement joins TRBV28 to TRBJ2-1, with TRBD1 matching 7 bases. Trimming removed 6 bases from V and 0 bases from J; junction bases left unmatched: 8. Germline V gene data show CDR1 as MDHEN and CDR2 as SYDVKM. This CDR3 has 16 amino acids. As DNA, the CDR3 is TGTGCCAGCAGCGGCTCGGGACAGTCCTCCTACAATGAGCAGTTCTTC. It yields the protein CASSGSGQSSYNEQFF.

This clone occurred a few times. This chain links TRBV7-2 with TRBJ2-7; 14 bases are shared with TRBD2. Germline lookup yields CDR1 SGHTA and CDR2 FQGNSA. J lost 2 bases, V lost 5 bases, and 2 bases had no gene match. The CDR3 length is 15 residues. The CDR3 nucleotides are TGTGCCAGCAGCGGGACTAGCGGGAGCCCCTACGAGCAGTACTTC. Translation gives CASSGTSGSPYEQYF.

This sequence joins TRBV7-2 and TRBJ1-3; no reliable D call. This CDR3 has 15 amino acids. Germline CDR1 SGHTA, CDR2 FQGNSA. V was cut by 6 bases and J by 0 bases, with 12 bases left in between. The DNA for the CDR3 is TGTGCCAGCAGATGGACTGTCGGCTCTGGAAACACCATATATTTT. The encoded protein is CASRWTVGSGNTIYF.

The chain links TRBV9 to TRBJ1-3; weak D call: TRBD1 (6 bases). The CDR3 totals 13 residues. Germline CDR1 SGDLS, CDR2 YYNGEE. V lost 3 bases, J lost 3 bases, and 7 bases lay in between. CDR3 sequence: CASSDRVGNTIYF. In DNA form, the CDR3 reads TGTGCCAGCAGCGACAGGGTTGGAAACACCATATATTTT.

This clone was observed a single time. The chain recombines TRBV4-2 with TRBJ2-5; 12 bases are a match to TRBD2. J was trimmed by 5 bases and V by 5 bases; bases with no gene match: 6. The CDR3 length is 15 residues. The germline CDR1 and CDR2 sequences are LGHNA and YNFKEQ. The CDR3 sequence is CASSLTSGRGETQYF. CDR3 nucleotides: TGTGCCAGCAGCTTGACTAGCGGGAGAGGGGAGACCCAGTACTTC.

The chain uses TRBV11-2 and TRBJ2-7; D remains unclear. Germline V gene lookup returns CDR1 SGHAT and CDR2 FQNNGV. V dropped 1 base and J dropped 2 bases, with 15 bases sitting between them. This CDR3 is built from 16 residues. The DNA for the CDR3 is TGTGCCAGCAGCTTAGGGGCTCGGGCAGGCCCCTACGAGCAGTACTTC. It encodes CASSLGARAGPYEQYF.

The chain uses TRBV11-3 and TRBJ2-1; D perhaps matches TRBD2 (5 bases). Between the trimmed V and J ends, which lost 5 bases and 10 bases, there was a span of 9 bases. CDR1 and CDR2 from the germline V gene are SGHNT and YENEEA. The CDR3 sequence is 11 residues long. The CDR3 sequence is CASSPRGEQFF. The CDR3 DNA reads TGTGCCAGCAGCCCCCGAGGGGAGCAGTTCTTC. The complete variable domain, with remaining parts taken from reference TRBV11-3 and TRBJ2-1, reads EAGVVQSPRYKIIEKKQPVAFWCNPISGHNTLYWYLQNLGQGPELLIRYENEEAVDDSQLPKDRFSAERLKGVDSTLKIQPAELGDSAVYLCASSPRGEQFFGPGTRLTVL.

This clone occurred once. The CDR3 protein is CASSTIGLTEAFF. The CDR3 DNA is TGTGCCAGTAGTACCATAGGGCTTACTGAAGCTTTCTTT. This chain connects TRBV19 to TRBJ1-1; no reliable D call. The CDR3 is 13 amino acids. V lost 4 bases and J 5 bases, leaving 11 bases between the germline ends. Germline assignment: CDR1 LNHDA and CDR2 SQIVND (reference sequence).

This rearrangement joins TRBV19 to TRBJ2-7; 7 nucleotides match TRBD1. The CDR3 is made up of 15 amino acids. Per germline, CDR1 LNHDA and CDR2 SQIVND (reference sequence). The ends lost 6 bases at V and 0 bases at J; junction bases unmatched: 8. CDR3 nucleotides: TGTGCCAGTAGGGACGGACAGGCTGGCTCCTACGAGCAGTACTTC. Its translation: CASRDGQAGSYEQYF. Full variable domain (outside the CDR3, taken from reference TRBV19 and TRBJ2-7): DGGITQSPKYLFRKEGQNVTLSCEQNLNHDAMYWYRQDPGQGLRLIYYSQIVNDFQKGDIAEGYSVSREKKESFPLTVTSAQKNPTAFYLCASRDGQAGSYEQYFGPGTRLTVT.

The CDR3: CASSLTGDYGYTF. The CDR3 nucleotides read TGTGCCAGCAGCTTAACAGGGGACTATGGCTACACCTTC. The chain joins TRBV6-1 to TRBJ1-2; TRBD1 matches at 7 bases. Germline V gene lookup returns CDR1 MNHNS and CDR2 SASEGT. This CDR3 comprises 13 residues. With V trimmed by 6 bases and J by 3 bases, 4 bases remained unmatched.

This clone is a singleton in its sample. This chain links TRBV29-1 with TRBJ1-1; D gene unclear. V was cut by 4 bases and J by 4 bases, with 10 bases left in between. Germline-derived CDR1 and CDR2 are SQVTM and ANQGSEA. The CDR3 covers 12 residues. The CDR3 sequence: CSVVPGSTEAFF. The CDR3 DNA reads as TGCAGCGTTGTTCCGGGTTCCACTGAAGCTTTCTTT. Filled out from reference TRBV29-1 and TRBJ1-1, the complete variable domain reads SAVISQKPSRDICQRGTSLTIQCQVDSQVTMMFWYRQQPGQSLTLIATANQGSEATYESGFVIDKFPISRPNLTFSTLTVSNMSPEDSSIYLCSVVPGSTEAFFGQGTRLTVV.

This chain links TRBV25-1 with TRBJ2-7; 9 bases line up with TRBD1. The trim removed 7 bases at V and 0 bases at J, leaving 4 bases unmatched. CDR3 length: 14 residues. Germline CDR1 reads MGHDK; CDR2 reads SYGVNS. Here the CDR3 DNA reads TGTGCCAGCAATCCGGGACAGGGCTCCTACGAGCAGTACTTC. It is translated as CASNPGQGSYEQYF.

This clone appeared once. J is TRBJ1-5 and V is TRBV7-8; 9 bases fit TRBD1. In germline, CDR1 is SGHVS, CDR2 FQNEAQ. The CDR3 is made up of 15 amino acids. V dropped 5 bases and J dropped 2; count of bases not matched to a gene: 4. CDR3 residues: CASSTGDRGNQPQHF. The CDR3, as DNA: TGTGCCAGCAGCACCGGGGACAGGGGCAATCAGCCCCAGCATTTT. Together with reference TRBV7-8 and TRBJ1-5, the CDR3 gives the full variable domain: GAGVSQSPRYKVAKRGQDVALRCDPISGHVSLFWYQQALGQGPEFLTYFQNEAQLDKSGLPSDRFFAERPEGSVSTLKIQRTQQEDSAVYLCASSTGDRGNQPQHFGDGTRLSIL.

The chain carries TRBV6-5 and TRBJ1-2, with 9 bases aligning to TRBD1. The CDR3 runs 14 residues. V shed 6 bases, J shed 3 bases, and the junction held 5 bases outside the gene matches. The germline CDR1 and CDR2 sequences are MNHEY and SVGAGI. The CDR3 DNA follows: TGTGCCAGCAGACCTACAGGGGGCGACTATGGCTACACCTTC. It yields the protein CASRPTGGDYGYTF.

This clone was recorded once. The gene calls are TRBV5-1 and TRBJ1-1; 7 bases match TRBD1. Unmatched junction bases numbered 5, after V lost 3 bases and J lost 3 bases. There are 14 residues in the CDR3. Germline loops: CDR1 SGHRS, CDR2 YFSETQ. Written as DNA, the CDR3 is TGCGCCAGCAGCTGGGCCGGGACAGACACTGAAGCTTTCTTT. It translates to CASSWAGTDTEAFF. The whole variable domain, remainder taken from reference TRBV5-1 and TRBJ1-1, is KAGVTQTPRYLIKTRGQQVTLSCSPISGHRSVSWYQQTPGQGLQFLFEYFSETQRNKGNFPGRFSGRQFSNSRSEMNVSTLELGDSALYLCASSWAGTDTEAFFGQGTRLTVV.

J is TRBJ2-7 and V is TRBV28; D assignment may be TRBD1 or TRBD2 (5 bases each). V was cut by 2 bases and J by 0 bases, with 14 bases left in between. Germline assignment: CDR1 MDHEN and CDR2 SYDVKM. The CDR3 totals 16 residues. In DNA form, the CDR3 reads TGTGCCAGCAGTTTAAGAGTGGGGCGGGCCTCCTACGAGCAGTACTTC. Amino acid sequence: CASSLRVGRASYEQYF.

For this clone: Sequence at one end of the junction differs from germline and may be a read error. V and J are TRBV19 and TRBJ1-1; no definite D call. This CDR3 is 14 amino acids long. Germline assignment: CDR1 LNHDA and CDR2 SQIVND (reference sequence). The CDR3 DNA sequence: TGTGCCAGTAGTATGAATCCCCCAAACATTGAAGCTTTCTTT. Translation gives CASSMNPPNIEAFF.

The rearrangement joins TRBV7-3 to TRBJ2-2, with TRBD2 matching 7 bases. V trimming: 4 bases; J trimming: 1 base; junction bases outside the gene matches: 6. CDR3 length: 16 amino acids. Germline CDR1 is SGHTA and CDR2 is FQGTGA. CDR3 in amino acids: CASSSQSSGNTGELFF. CDR3 in DNA: TGTGCCAGCAGCTCCCAGTCTAGCGGGAACACCGGGGAGCTGTTTTTT.

This clone appeared a few times. The chain uses TRBV11-2 and TRBJ1-2, with D tentatively TRBD1 (5 bases). The CDR3 covers 13 residues. CDR1 and CDR2 from the germline V gene are SGHAT and FQNNGV. Between the trimmed V and J ends, which lost 1 base and 10 bases, there was a span of 13 bases. CDR3 protein: CASSLALWGDYTF. The CDR3 DNA reads as TGTGCCAGCAGCTTAGCCTTGTGGGGCGACTACACCTTC.